Listed below are T cell receptor beta chains from one sample, sequenced in a study of blood T cell repertoires in COVID-19. Using immunoSEQ multiplex PCR, the repertoire was profiled, and TCRdb retains in-frame clones only, with some absent. The sample records over 200,000 clones, about 90% being singletons. The specimen sequenced was PBMCs or T cells enriched from blood (not recorded which). These receptors were collected from a man younger than 45 who had recovered from COVID-19. Both conserved end residues are part of each CDR3. Each record gives: J gene, D gene, V gene, clone size, CDR3 DNA, CDR3 protein. The D gene is left open where the match is weak. Not every row has a clone size; where given, it reads once, few, many or a size class.

>TRBJ1-3|.|TRBV19|few
TGTGCCAGTAGTATCTGGGGGACATCGATGTACACCATATATTTT
CASSIWGTSMYTIYF
>TRBJ1-3|.|TRBV5-1|few
TGCGCCAGCAGCCTAGCGCCACTTGACAGTCCTGGAAACACCATATATTTT
CASSLAPLDSPGNTIYF
>TRBJ2-1|TRBD2|TRBV2|.
TGTGCCAGCGCCCGGGACTACCACAATGAGCAGTTCTTC
CASARDYHNEQFF
>TRBJ2-1|.|TRBV19|.
TGTGCCAGTAGTATGCTCGAGGAGCAGTTCTTC
CASSMLEEQFF
>TRBJ2-7|.|TRBV10-3|.
TGTGCCATCAGTGAGTCGCCCGCGAATTCCTACGAGCAGTACTTC
CAISESPANSYEQYF
>TRBJ2-3|TRBD2|TRBV7-6|.
TGTGCCAGCAGCTCGGTATCTGGGGAGGGCCAGTATTTT
CASSSVSGEGQYF
>TRBJ2-3|.|TRBV5-4|.
TGTGCCAGCAGCCCTCGCACCCGAGGCACAGATACGCAGTATTTT
CASSPRTRGTDTQYF
>TRBJ2-5|TRBD2|TRBV5-6|.
TGTGCCAGCAGCTTGGGACTAGCGGGGGGGAGCGAGACCCAGTACTTC
CASSLGLAGGSETQYF
>TRBJ2-1|.|TRBV6-5|.
TGTGCCAGCAATTCTTTACCGGGACTGTCCAATGAGCAGTTCTTC
CASNSLPGLSNEQFF
>TRBJ1-4|.|TRBV5-1|once
TGCGCCAGCAGCTTGGGGCAGATAACAACTAATGAAAAACTGTTTTTT
CASSLGQITTNEKLFF
>TRBJ1-1|.|TRBV27|.
TGTGCCAGCAGTTTACTCTCAGGCCACCTGACTGAAGCTTTCTTT
CASSLLSGHLTEAFF
>TRBJ1-2|.|TRBV18|.
TGTGCCAGCTCGCCTCCCCTGACGCAAATGGGGGGGTACTATGGCTACACCTTC
CASSPPLTQMGGYYGYTF
>TRBJ1-4|.|TRBV10-3|.
TGTGCCATCAGTCAGAAACTGGAGGCAACTAATGAAAAACTGTTTTTT
CAISQKLEATNEKLFF
>TRBJ1-3|TRBD1|TRBV9|.
TGTGCCAGCAGTGGACAGACAGGGCGAAACACCATATATTTT
CASSGQTGRNTIYF
>TRBJ1-1|TRBD1|TRBV18|.
TGTGCCAGCTCTCACGGACAGGGGGCAACGTCGGCTTTCTTT
CASSHGQGATSAFF
>TRBJ1-5|.|TRBV2|.
TGTGCCAGCAGTGCGAACAGTGCGTTGAGGGCCAGGCAGCCCCAGCATTTT
CASSANSALRARQPQHF
>TRBJ2-2|TRBD2|TRBV24-1|.
TGTGCCACCGGGACTAGCGGGCCTAACACCGGGGAGCTGTTTTTT
CATGTSGPNTGELFF
>TRBJ1-2|TRBD1|TRBV2|once
TGTGCCAGCACCCGGACAGGAAACTATGGCTACACCTTC
CASTRTGNYGYTF
>TRBJ1-2|.|TRBV5-4|.
TGTGCCAGCAGCTGGGGGGGCGCTAACTATGGCTACACCTTC
CASSWGGANYGYTF
>TRBJ1-1|TRBD1|TRBV19|.
TGTGCCAGTAGTGAACACCGGGACAGGGGGTGGAACACTGAAGCTTTCTTT
CASSEHRDRGWNTEAFF
>TRBJ1-6|.|TRBV19|.
TGTGCCAGTAGTACCCAGGGGATCTTGAATTCACCCCTCCACTTT
CASSTQGILNSPLHF
>TRBJ2-7|TRBD2|TRBV7-2|once
TGTGCCAGCAGCTTATTGCGGGGGGCATACGAGCAGTACTTC
CASSLLRGAYEQYF
>TRBJ1-3|.|TRBV6-1|once
TGTGCCAGCAGTGAGCAGGGCGCGGGAAACACCATATATTTT
CASSEQGAGNTIYF
>TRBJ1-5|TRBD1|TRBV7-2|.
TGTGCCAGCAGCCAAACCGGGACAGGGGGCGTTCAGCCCCAGCATTTT
CASSQTGTGGVQPQHF
>TRBJ1-6|.|TRBV19|.
TGTGCCAGTAGTTGGACAGCAGGCTCCTATAATTCACCCCTCCACTTT
CASSWTAGSYNSPLHF
>TRBJ2-7|TRBD2|TRBV7-2|.
TGTGCCAGCAGCTTTAGGGCGGGGGGCTCCTACGAGCAGTACTTC
CASSFRAGGSYEQYF
>TRBJ2-7|.|TRBV10-2|.
TGCGCCAGCGGTGCGGGTACCTACGAGCAGTACTTC
CASGAGTYEQYF
>TRBJ2-1|TRBD2|TRBV10-1|.
TGCGCCAGCCACCATCCCAACCGGGACTATCTCTACAATGAGCAGTTCTTC
CASHHPNRDYLYNEQFF
>TRBJ1-2|.|TRBV19|.
TGTGCCAGTAGTAAGCCCATTAGGGGCAGTCTTAACTATGGCTACACCTTC
CASSKPIRGSLNYGYTF
>TRBJ2-2|.|TRBV2|few
TGTGCCAGCAGTGTAGGCACAGGGTCGGGCACCGGGGAGCTGTTTTTT
CASSVGTGSGTGELFF
>TRBJ2-3|TRBD2|TRBV6-4|.
TGTGCCAGCAGTGACTCAGCGGGAGGGCCCACAGATACGCAGTATTTT
CASSDSAGGPTDTQYF
>TRBJ1-5|.|TRBV7-4|.
TGCGCCAGCAGCGCCGCACACGGGGGGGGCAGCAATCAGCCCCAGCATTTT
CASSAAHGGGSNQPQHF
>TRBJ1-1|.|TRBV7-6|few
TGTGCCAGCAGCTTAGTGCCCTCCTGGGGCGGAGCGACCATGAACACTGAAGCTTTCTTT
CASSLVPSWGGATMNTEAFF
>TRBJ2-2|TRBD2|TRBV6-4|.
TGTGCCAGCAGTGAGGGACTAGCGGAAACCGGGGAGCTGTTTTTT
CASSEGLAETGELFF
>TRBJ1-1|.|TRBV24-1|.
TGTGCCACCAGTGATTCCGTAGAAATGAACACTGAAGCTTTCTTT
CATSDSVEMNTEAFF
>TRBJ2-7|.|TRBV12-3/TRBV12-4|.
TGTGCCAGCAGGGTCGACAGCTCCTACGAGCAGTACTTC
CASRVDSSYEQYF
>TRBJ2-3|.|TRBV9|.
TGTGCCAGCAGCGTAGAGGGGAATACGCAGTATTTT
CASSVEGNTQYF